These 26 T cell receptor beta chains came from one sample sequenced in a study of persistence of HIV-infected CD4 T cells. Lysates of CMV-infected fibroblasts at around 9.9 ug/mL stimulated these cells. CD40L/CD69 double-negative CD45RO-high memory CD4+ T cells were collected. Sequencing used immunoSEQ version 4 in survey mode. The repertoire was sequenced with immunoSEQ multiplex PCR; TCRdb's copy has only in-frame clones and lacks some. This sample carries about 37,000 clones, 65% to 85% of them seen once, and the ten largest clones take roughly 1.5%. No antigens are known for them. The material was CD4+ T cells sorted from PBMCs after approximately 19-hour stimulation, obtained from a patient who received antiretroviral therapy. The source of these receptors is an adult man with HIV who was CMV-seropositive.

The chain employs TRBV5-1 and TRBJ2-7, with 7 bases that match TRBD2. This CDR3 spans 13 amino acids. The V gene end was trimmed by 3 bases and the J gene end by 5 bases; junction bases not matched to a gene: 5. Germline lookup yields CDR1 SGHRS and CDR2 YFSETQ. This CDR3 reads CASSSGRANEQYF. CDR3 nucleotide sequence: TGCGCCAGCAGCTCAGGGAGGGCGAACGAGCAGTACTTC.

The chain couples TRBV14 to TRBJ2-3; D remains unclear. From germline, CDR1 is SGHDN and CDR2 FVKESK. This CDR3 contains 14 residues. Trimming removed 6 bases at V and 0 bases at J, with 10 bases between. In DNA, the CDR3 is TGTGCCAGCAGACGAGATAGTAGCACAGATACGCAGTATTTT. Translating it yields CASRRDSSTDTQYF.

The chain combines TRBV10-2 with TRBJ2-6, with TRBD1 matching 7 bases. This CDR3 comprises 19 residues. Germline V gene data show CDR1 as WSHSY and CDR2 as SAAADI. V trimming: 5 bases; J trimming: 1 base; junction bases outside the gene matches: 14. This CDR3 reads CASSPDRAVVGSGANVLTF. CDR3 coding DNA: TGCGCCAGCAGTCCCGACAGGGCGGTTGTTGGGTCTGGGGCCAACGTCCTGACTTTC.

This clone counts as medium-sized. This rearrangement joins TRBV7-9 to TRBJ1-6; the match to TRBD1 covers 9 bases. The CDR3 consists of 16 residues. Unmatched junction bases numbered 4, after V lost 3 bases and J lost 4 bases. Germline values: CDR1 SEHNR, CDR2 FQNEAQ (reference sequence). The CDR3 here is CASSFGQGFYNSPLHF. Here the CDR3 DNA reads TGTGCCAGCAGCTTCGGACAGGGGTTTTATAATTCACCCCTCCACTTT.

J is TRBJ2-7 and V is TRBV3-1 (or the pseudogene TRBV3-2); D ambiguous. V dropped 1 base and J dropped 5 bases, with 6 bases sitting between them. The CDR3 runs 12 residues. The germline V gene encodes CDR1 LGHDT and CDR2 YNNKEL (reference sequence). Here the CDR3 DNA reads TGTGCCAGCAGCCAAGCCTCGAACGAGCAGTACTTC. Translated: CASSQASNEQYF.

This chain joins TRBV7-6 and TRBJ2-5; D ambiguous. The ends were cut back, 0 bases at V and 5 bases at J, with 13 bases in the middle. This CDR3 is built from 15 residues. Germline V gives CDR1 SGHVS, CDR2 FNYEAQ. CDR3 residues: CASSLAPVRRETQYF. CDR3 nucleotides: TGTGCCAGCAGCTTAGCCCCGGTCAGGCGGGAGACCCAGTACTTC.

The gene calls are TRBV14 and TRBJ1-1; 8 bases line up with TRBD1. Germline values: CDR1 SGHDN, CDR2 FVKESK. The CDR3 spans 16 residues. The junction had 9 bases not matched to a gene; V was cut back by 6 bases and J by 0 bases. The CDR3 is CASRQQGGGLNTEAFF. CDR3 nucleotides: TGTGCCAGCAGGCAACAGGGGGGGGGCTTGAACACTGAAGCTTTCTTT.

A single count supports this clone. V gene TRBV15 combines with J gene TRBJ1-1; D gene unclear. Per germline, CDR1 LNHNV and CDR2 YYDKDF (reference sequence). This CDR3 comprises 15 residues. V lost 5 bases to trimming and J lost 6 bases, with 19 bases between them. The CDR3 DNA sequence: TGTGCCACCAGCCGCGCGGGAGGATACTCCGCTGAAGCTTTCTTT. Protein product: CATSRAGGYSAEAFF. The full variable domain, in which reference TRBV15 and TRBJ1-1 provide the parts outside the CDR3, is DAMVIQNPRYQVTQFGKPVTLSCSQTLNHNVMYWYQQKSSQAPKLLFHYYDKDFNNEADTPDNFQSRRPNTSFCFLDIRSPGLGDTAMYLCATSRAGGYSAEAFFGQGTRLTVV.

The genes are TRBV5-1 and TRBJ2-6, with 7 nucleotides matching TRBD2. The CDR3 extends over 17 amino acids. Germline CDR1 reads SGHRS; CDR2 reads YFSETQ. V lost 4 bases, J lost 2 bases, and 9 bases stayed unmatched. CDR3 region: CASSPQGSGAGANVLTF. The CDR3 region has the DNA TGCGCCAGCAGCCCCCAAGGGAGCGGGGCTGGGGCCAACGTCCTGACTTTC.

This chain connects TRBV19 to TRBJ2-1; 7 positions match TRBD2. Germline trimming cut 3 bases from V and 6 bases from J; bases unmatched to any gene: 8. CDR1 is LNHDA, CDR2 SQIVND, per germline (reference sequence). The CDR3 runs 15 residues. The chain's CDR3 is CASSMGLAAVNEQFF. Here the CDR3 DNA reads TGTGCCAGTAGTATGGGTCTAGCGGCGGTCAATGAGCAGTTCTTC. Filled out from reference TRBV19 and TRBJ2-1, the complete variable domain reads DGGITQSPKYLFRKEGQNVTLSCEQNLNHDAMYWYRQDPGQGLRLIYYSQIVNDFQKGDIAEGYSVSREKKESFPLTVTSAQKNPTAFYLCASSMGLAAVNEQFFGPGTRLTVL.

The V and J genes are TRBV24-1 and TRBJ2-2; 8 bases line up with TRBD2. Germline V gene lookup returns CDR1 KGHDR and CDR2 SFDVKD. The CDR3 loop spans 18 amino acids. The V gene end was trimmed by 7 bases and the J gene end by 0 bases; junction bases not matched to a gene: 12. Here the CDR3 reads CATSSQAGGGSNTGELFF. In DNA form, the CDR3 reads TGTGCCACCAGCTCTCAAGCCGGGGGGGGATCGAACACCGGGGAGCTGTTTTTT.

V usage is TRBV28 and J usage is TRBJ2-7; D is possibly TRBD1 (6 bases). Trimming stripped 3 bases from V and 3 bases from J, with 9 bases between. Germline V gene data show CDR1 as MDHEN and CDR2 as SYDVKM. The CDR3 sequence is 13 residues long. The CDR3: CASSFTGLYEQYF. The CDR3 DNA reads TGTGCCAGCAGTTTTACAGGGCTCTACGAGCAGTACTTC.

This clone occurred a few times. The rearrangement links TRBV28 to TRBJ2-7; D is undetermined. Germline CDR1 is MDHEN and CDR2 is SYDVKM. This CDR3 spans 16 amino acids. V was trimmed by 8 bases and J by 1 base, leaving 21 bases between them. This chain's CDR3 is CASSFISRAQSYEQYF. As DNA, the CDR3 is TGTGCCAGCTCCTTTATTAGTCGAGCACAGTCCTACGAGCAGTACTTC. The whole variable domain, remainder taken from reference TRBV28 and TRBJ2-7, is DVKVTQSSRYLVKRTGEKVFLECVQDMDHENMFWYRQDPGLGLRLIYFSYDVKMKEKGDIPEGYSVSREKKERFSLILESASTNQTSMYLCASSFISRAQSYEQYFGPGTRLTVT.

CDR3 nucleotides: TGTGCCAGCAGTTTATCCAATTCACCCCTCCACTTT. Translated, it gives CASSLSNSPLHF. The chain recombines TRBV27 with TRBJ1-6; no clear D gene. V lost 0 bases to trimming and J lost 7 bases, with 1 base between them. In germline, CDR1 is MNHEY, CDR2 SMNVEV (reference sequence). The CDR3 has 12 amino acids.

The chain is built from TRBV7-3 and TRBJ2-3; D ambiguous. This CDR3 contains 15 residues. The V end lost 0 bases, the J end lost 0 bases, and 7 bases lay between the germline ends. Germline V CDR1 and CDR2: SGHTA, FQGTGA. The CDR3 nucleotides read TGTGCCAGCAGCTTAACGGCATCTAGCACAGATACGCAGTATTTT. Translated, it gives CASSLTASSTDTQYF.

This clone appeared a single time. The V call is TRBV5-8, the J call TRBJ2-3; unclear D gene. The CDR3 runs to 14 residues. Germline V gene lookup returns CDR1 SGHTS and CDR2 YDEGEE. V dropped 3 bases and J dropped 2 bases, with 10 bases sitting between them. The CDR3 loop is CASSSRLPTDTQYF. The CDR3 nucleotides read TGTGCCAGCAGCTCAAGGTTACCCACAGATACGCAGTATTTT.

This clone has more than one count but fewer than ten. The chain links TRBV6-5 to TRBJ1-2; D is unresolved. The germline V gene encodes CDR1 MNHEY and CDR2 SVGAGI. The V end was cut by 4 bases, the J end by 4 bases, with 10 bases between. The CDR3 length is 13 residues. CDR3 in amino acids: CASSSRHSYGYTF. The DNA for the CDR3 is TGTGCCAGCAGTTCCCGACACAGCTATGGCTACACCTTC.

The CDR3 sequence is CSVRDRAYNEQFF. Here the CDR3 DNA reads TGCAGCGTCCGGGACAGGGCCTACAATGAGCAGTTCTTC. The gene calls are TRBV29-1 and TRBJ2-1, with TRBD1 identical over 9 bases. The germline CDR1 and CDR2 sequences are SQVTM and ANQGSEA. J was trimmed by 2 bases and V by 6 bases; bases with no gene match: 2. This CDR3 region has 13 residues.

This chain joins TRBV5-1 and TRBJ2-2; TRBD1 matches at 9 bases. CDR1 and CDR2 from the germline V gene are SGHRS and YFSETQ. The CDR3 is 17 residues long. Germline trimming cut 2 bases from V and 5 bases from J; bases unmatched to any gene: 10. This chain's CDR3 is CASSLSGRTGVTGELFF. Written as DNA, the CDR3 is TGCGCCAGCAGCTTATCAGGGCGGACAGGGGTAACCGGGGAGCTGTTTTTT.

This chain connects TRBV15 to TRBJ2-3; no clear D gene. Trimming removed 2 bases from V and 4 bases from J, with 4 bases in between. The CDR3 extends over 12 amino acids. Germline V gene lookup returns CDR1 LNHNV and CDR2 YYDKDF (reference sequence). The CDR3 sequence is CATSRISDTQYF. The CDR3 bases are TGTGCCACCAGCAGAATATCAGATACGCAGTATTTT.

By share, this clone counts as medium-sized. J is TRBJ1-3 and V is TRBV5-1; D uncertain. Germline lookup yields CDR1 SGHRS and CDR2 YFSETQ. CDR3 length: 18 residues. Trimming took 0 bases from V and 4 from J, leaving 20 bases between them. CDR3 region: CASSLGYPPDTLGNTIYF. CDR3 coding DNA: TGCGCCAGCAGCTTGGGGTACCCCCCAGACACTTTAGGAAACACCATATATTTT.

The chain uses TRBV3-1 (or the pseudogene TRBV3-2) and TRBJ1-1, with D possibly being TRBD1 (5 bases). Germline assignment: CDR1 LGHDT and CDR2 YNNKEL (reference sequence). V lost 4 bases and J lost 0, with 15 bases in between. The CDR3 is made up of 16 amino acids. The DNA of the CDR3 is TGTGCCAGCAGCCCCAGGCGACAGTTGATGAACACTGAAGCTTTCTTT. Protein: CASSPRRQLMNTEAFF.

The chain employs TRBV6-5 and TRBJ2-1; TRBD2 matches 10 bases. Unmatched junction bases numbered 3, after V lost 4 bases and J lost 0 bases. There are 16 residues in the CDR3. The germline CDR1 and CDR2 sequences are MNHEY and SVGAGI. CDR3: CASSLAGGVSYNEQFF. The CDR3 DNA reads as TGTGCCAGCAGTTTAGCGGGGGGCGTCTCCTACAATGAGCAGTTCTTC.

The J gene is TRBJ2-3, the V gene TRBV6-6; a weak D match, TRBD2 (5 bases). V gave up 5 bases and J gave up 3 bases, with 12 bases separating them. The CDR3 loop spans 14 amino acids. The V gene's germline CDR1 is MNHNY and CDR2 SVGAGI (reference sequence). CDR3: CASSHRGATDTQYF. The CDR3 DNA is TGTGCCAGCAGTCACCGGGGTGCAACAGATACGCAGTATTTT.

The chain uses TRBV6-5 and TRBJ1-5; TRBD1 might be the D (5 bases). Trimming removed 7 bases at V and 6 bases at J, with 10 bases between. This CDR3 has 12 residues. The germline CDR1 and CDR2 sequences are MNHEY and SVGAGI. CDR3 in DNA: TGTGCCAGCACCGAGGGACCTCAGCCCCAGCATTTT. Residues: CASTEGPQPQHF.

The count of this clone is one. The chain has TRBV19 and TRBJ2-2; a possible D gene is TRBD2 (6 bases). Germline V gene lookup returns CDR1 LNHDA and CDR2 SQIVND (reference sequence). V lost 6 bases and J lost 0, with 11 bases in between. The CDR3 spans 15 residues. CDR3 in DNA: TGTGCCAGTAGCCTCGGGGGACCGAACACCGGGGAGCTGTTTTTT. This translates into CASSLGGPNTGELFF.